The 7 T cell receptor beta chains below all came from one sample that was sequenced in a study of CD8 T cells in ankylosing spondylitis. General study results and limits: The study identified a TCR beta motif of seven or eight highly homologous variants that appeared characteristic of ankylosing spondylitis blood.

TCRdb reprocessed the 5' RACE reads via MiXCR and lists one record per CDR3 protein. Among about 480,000 distinct CDR3 sequences listed, about 15% were seen once. No cognate antigen is known for these TCRs. Sequencing was carried out using blood, either unsorted or a sorted T cell fraction (not recorded which). These receptors originate from a male donor with ankylosing spondylitis.

This clonotype occurred a few times. The chain joins TRBV7-2 to TRBJ2-1, with D possibly being TRBD2 (6 bases). Trimming shortened V by 2 bases and J by 0 bases, and 8 bases separated the two germline ends. CDR3 length: 15 residues. Germline CDR1 reads SGHTA; CDR2 reads FQGNSA. CDR3 loop: CASSLLANSYNEQFF. DNA for the CDR3: TGTGCCAGCAGCTTACTAGCGAACTCCTACAATGAGCAGTTCTTC.

The gene calls are TRBV6-5 and TRBJ2-7; D unresolved. CDR1 MNHEY and CDR2 SVGAGI come from the germline V gene. This CDR3 is 13 amino acids long. V was shortened by 4 bases and J by 3 bases, with 10 bases between the two germline ends. This chain's CDR3 is CASSLRISYEQYF. The CDR3 DNA reads TGTGCCAGCAGTTTACGGATTAGCTACGAGCAGTACTTC.

This clonotype was seen a handful of times. The chain carries TRBV24-1 and TRBJ2-1, with TRBD1 matching over 8 bases. This CDR3 spans 15 amino acids. With V trimmed by 4 bases and J by 2 bases, 3 bases remained unmatched. From germline, CDR1 is KGHDR and CDR2 SFDVKD. CDR3 sequence: CATSDGQGTYNEQFF. The DNA for the CDR3 is TGTGCCACCAGTGACGGACAGGGCACCTACAATGAGCAGTTCTTC.

This clonotype was seen a few times. The chain employs TRBV4-2 and TRBJ2-3; a possible D gene is TRBD2 (6 bases). The ends were cut back, 1 base at V and 2 bases at J, with 10 bases in the middle. Per germline, CDR1 LGHNA and CDR2 YNFKEQ. The CDR3 has 15 residues. The CDR3 loop reads CASSQVDYSTDTQYF. In nucleotides, the CDR3 is TGTGCCAGCAGCCAAGTGGACTACTCCACAGATACGCAGTATTTT.

CDR3 nucleotide sequence: TGTGCCAGCAGTTTCGGGGGAGGGCCACAAACCCCCGGGACCCAGTACTTC. Amino acids: CASSFGGGPQTPGTQYF. The chain joins TRBV6-5 to TRBJ2-5, with 7 bases that match TRBD2. Germline lookup yields CDR1 MNHEY and CDR2 SVGAGI. CDR3 length: 17 amino acids. Germline trimming cut 4 bases from V and 7 bases from J; bases unmatched to any gene: 18.

CDR3 residues: CASSPGRQGARDTQYF. The CDR3 DNA follows: TGTGCCAGCAGCCCGGGCCGACAGGGGGCTCGGGATACGCAGTATTTT. The chain recombines TRBV7-9 with TRBJ2-3; 10 bases map to TRBD1. The germline gives CDR1 SEHNR, CDR2 FQNEAQ (reference sequence). The CDR3 is made up of 16 amino acids. The V and J ends lost 5 bases and 6 bases, in that order; junction bases with no gene match: 11.

CDR3: CASTRGSTNEKLFF. The CDR3 DNA is TGTGCCAGCACAAGGGGATCGACTAATGAAAAACTGTTTTTT. This chain connects TRBV12-3 or TRBV12-4 to TRBJ1-4; D is possibly TRBD1 (5 bases). Trimming stripped 7 bases from V and 2 bases from J, with 11 bases between. The CDR3 spans 14 residues.